The 24 T cell receptor beta chains given below trace back to one sample, sequenced in a study of T-cell memory formation after mild COVID-19. Each CDR3 protein is one row after TCRdb ran MiXCR on the 5' RACE reads. The data contain 350,000 to 500,000 distinct CDR3 sequences, more than 15% of them singletons. Sequencing was performed on PBMCs or a T cell subset sorted from them (not recorded which). These receptors originate from a man aged 18 to 29 who had mild COVID-19 (a few samples of this study predate the infection). Cell type and time point are not known.

This clonotype was recorded at least ten times. The genes are TRBV5-1 and TRBJ2-6; a possible D gene is TRBD1 (6 bases). Trimming stripped 1 base from V and 0 bases from J, with 14 bases between. CDR1 and CDR2 (germline): SGHRS, YFSETQ. CDR3 size: 18 residues. The CDR3 protein is CASSLYLTGGSGANVLTF. CDR3 coding DNA: TGCGCCAGCAGCTTGTATCTGACAGGAGGCTCTGGGGCCAACGTCCTGACTTTC.

V usage is TRBV6-5 and J usage is TRBJ2-1, with 7 bases identical to TRBD2. CDR3 length: 17 amino acids. V was pared by 0 bases and J by 3 bases, with 8 bases of the junction left unmatched. CDR1 and CDR2 from the germline V gene are MNHEY and SVGAGI. The CDR3 DNA reads TGTGCCAGCAGTTACTCGGGGAGCGGGGCGTTCTACAATGAGCAGTTCTTC. Amino acid sequence: CASSYSGSGAFYNEQFF.

The CDR3: CSANGPNPYEQYV. The CDR3 bases are TGCAGTGCTAATGGCCCCAACCCCTACGAGCAGTACGTC. The chain links TRBV20-1 to TRBJ2-7, with unresolved D. Germline V gene sequence: CDR1 DFQATT, CDR2 SNEGSKA (reference sequence). Trimming pared 4 bases from V and 2 bases from J, leaving 12 bases between. This CDR3 spans 13 amino acids.

CDR3 nucleotide sequence: TGTGCCAGTAGTATAAGTGGGAATGAGCGAAAACTGTTTTTT. It encodes CASSISGNERKLFF. The rearrangement joins TRBV19 to TRBJ1-4; D not certain. V gave up 2 bases and J gave up 10 bases, with 14 bases separating them. The CDR3 spans 14 residues. CDR1 LNHDA and CDR2 SQIVND come from the germline V gene (reference sequence).

Points on this clonotype: A read error is possible here, since a much larger clone lies one base away. This sequence joins TRBV10-2 and TRBJ1-6; 7 positions agree with TRBD1. The CDR3 sequence is 14 residues long. The germline gives CDR1 WSHSY, CDR2 SAAADI. CDR3 bases: TGCGCCAGCAGTACGCCAGGGAGCGAGGGGGCCCTCAACTTT. Translation: CASSTPGSEGALNF.

This clonotype was observed a few times. The chain uses TRBV28 and TRBJ2-7; tentatively, D is TRBD1 (5 bases). The CDR3 has 12 residues. V gave up 0 bases and J gave up 9 bases, with 9 bases separating them. The germline CDR1 and CDR2 sequences are MDHEN and SYDVKM. CDR3 DNA: TGTGCCAGCAGTTTATGGCAGGGTGGGCAGTACTTC. It translates to CASSLWQGGQYF.

This clonotype has more than one count but fewer than ten. The chain has TRBV10-3 and TRBJ1-2; the D is unclear. Germline loops: CDR1 ENHRY, CDR2 SYGVKD. The CDR3 totals 12 residues. V was trimmed by 3 bases and J by 5 bases, leaving 7 bases between them. The DNA for the CDR3 is TGTGCCATCAGTGACACGTTTTATGGCTACACCTTC. Its translation is CAISDTFYGYTF.

Many counts were recorded for this clonotype. This chain joins TRBV5-1 and TRBJ2-3; 7 nucleotides match TRBD2. Germline V CDR1 and CDR2: SGHRS, YFSETQ. CDR3 length: 16 amino acids. V gave up 1 base and J gave up 5 bases; unmatched junction bases: 10. The CDR3 protein is CASSLSRTRAGDTQYF. The CDR3, as DNA: TGCGCCAGCAGCTTGAGCAGGACTAGGGCGGGAGATACGCAGTATTTT.

This clonotype was seen a few times. This chain uses TRBV12-3 or TRBV12-4 with TRBJ1-5; D unresolved. V was clipped by 5 bases and J by 6 bases, with 11 bases between them. This CDR3 is 13 amino acids long. The CDR3 sequence: CASSPRQGQPQHF. For the CDR3, the DNA is TGTGCCAGCAGTCCCCGGCAAGGTCAGCCCCAGCATTTT.

The rearrangement joins TRBV27 to TRBJ1-6; 7 nucleotides align to TRBD1. With V trimmed by 5 bases and J by 3 bases, 4 bases remained unmatched. The CDR3 covers 15 residues. Germline CDR1 reads MNHEY; CDR2 reads SMNVEV (reference sequence). This chain's CDR3 is CASSLRGLYNSPLHF. DNA for the CDR3: TGTGCCAGCAGTCTTAGGGGGCTCTATAATTCACCCCTCCACTTT.

The chain joins TRBV4-3 to TRBJ1-2; D perhaps matches TRBD1 (6 bases). This CDR3 spans 14 amino acids. V was shortened by 0 bases and J by 2 bases, with 7 bases between the two germline ends. The V gene's germline CDR1 is LGHNA and CDR2 YSLEER. In DNA form, the CDR3 reads TGCGCCAGCAGCCAAGATCAGGGGAACTATGGCTACACCTTC. Its translation: CASSQDQGNYGYTF.

This clonotype was seen only a few times. The chain employs TRBV6-5 and TRBJ2-5; maybe TRBD2 (6 bases). The germline V gene encodes CDR1 MNHEY and CDR2 SVGAGI. V was shortened by 5 bases and J by 1 base, with 11 bases between the two germline ends. This CDR3 is built from 14 residues. CDR3 coding DNA: TGTGCCAGCAGTACGATGACTAGCCAAGAGACCCAGTACTTC. Translated: CASSTMTSQETQYF.

This clonotype was recorded a few times. The chain recombines TRBV6-5 with TRBJ1-2; perhaps TRBD1 as D (5 bases). V lost 0 bases, J lost 14 bases, and 25 bases lay in between. The CDR3 is 16 residues long. Germline V lookup: CDR1 MNHEY, CDR2 SVGAGI. CDR3 amino acids: CASSYSPYGTPSRGTF. CDR3 sequence (DNA): TGTGCCAGCAGTTACTCGCCTTACGGGACTCCTAGTAGGGGAACCTTC.

In its sample, this clonotype was seen a few times. The chain couples TRBV28 to TRBJ1-1; 7 bases fit TRBD1. Losses at the gene ends were 2 bases for V and 7 bases for J; bases not matched to a gene: 1. CDR1 MDHEN and CDR2 SYDVKM come from the germline V gene. CDR3 length: 12 amino acids. The CDR3 bases are TGTGCCAGCAGTTTAGGGACAGATGAAGCTTTCTTT. This translates into CASSLGTDEAFF.

The chain carries TRBV3-1 and TRBJ2-2; D might be TRBD1 (5 bases). This CDR3 region has 14 residues. Germline CDR1 reads LGHDT; CDR2 reads YNNKEL (reference sequence). The V end was cut by 5 bases, the J end by 1 base, with 8 bases between. CDR3 DNA sequence: TGTGCCAGCAGCTATACAGGGAACACCGGGGAGCTGTTTTTT. Protein sequence: CASSYTGNTGELFF.

The chain joins TRBV12-3 or TRBV12-4 to TRBJ2-1; 12 bases map to TRBD2. Trimming took 5 bases from V and 8 from J; bases not matched to a gene: 7. The CDR3 runs to 15 residues. CDR3 DNA: TGTGCCAGCAGTACTCTAGCGGGGGGGTTATATGAGCAGTTCTTC. It translates to CASSTLAGGLYEQFF.

The chain links TRBV7-2 to TRBJ1-5; possibly TRBD1 for D (5 bases). Trimming shortened V by 1 base and J by 4 bases, and 11 bases separated the two germline ends. Germline lookup yields CDR1 SGHTA and CDR2 FQGNSA. CDR3 length: 15 residues. The DNA of the CDR3 is TGTGCCAGCAGCTTAGAAGCGACAGTAAATCAGCCCCAGCATTTT. This codes for CASSLEATVNQPQHF. The full variable domain, with the rest looked up from reference TRBV7-2 and TRBJ1-5, is GAGVSQSPSNKVTEKGKDVELRCDPISGHTALYWYRQSLGQGLEFLIYFQGNSAPDKSGLPSDRFSAERTGGSVSTLTIQRTQQEDSAVYLCASSLEATVNQPQHFGDGTRLSIL.

This clonotype has a single count. The chain recombines TRBV27 with TRBJ1-6; 7 positions agree with TRBD1. This CDR3 is 14 amino acids long. J gave up 10 bases and V 3 bases, and 6 bases lay outside the gene matches. The V gene's germline CDR1 is MNHEY and CDR2 SMNVEV (reference sequence). CDR3 sequence reads: CASSLVGGQSPLHF. In DNA form, the CDR3 reads TGTGCCAGCAGTTTGGTAGGGGGCCAGTCACCCCTCCACTTT.

A few counts support this clonotype. The V call is TRBV2, the J call TRBJ2-3; 7 bases align to TRBD1. The germline gives CDR1 SNHLY, CDR2 FYNNEI. With 8 bases clipped from V and 6 bases from J, the junction kept 5 bases outside the gene matches. The CDR3 is made up of 12 amino acids. The CDR3: CASPKGADTQYF. The CDR3 coding sequence is TGTGCCAGCCCGAAGGGGGCCGATACGCAGTATTTT.

This clonotype was counted between two and nine times. J is TRBJ1-6 and V is TRBV7-9; TRBD1 matches at 7 bases. After removal of 5 bases from V and 8 bases from J, the junction contained 6 bases not matched to a gene. Per the germline V gene, CDR1 is SEHNR and CDR2 is FQNEAQ (reference sequence). This CDR3 spans 14 amino acids. For the CDR3, the DNA is TGTGCCAGCAGCGTCCACGGACAGGATTCACCCCTCCACTTT. The encoded protein is CASSVHGQDSPLHF.

The chain recombines TRBV27 with TRBJ2-7, with D possibly called TRBD1 or TRBD2 (5 bases each). The germline V gene encodes CDR1 MNHEY and CDR2 SMNVEV (reference sequence). The CDR3 has 13 amino acids. Trimming pared 5 bases from V and 7 bases from J, leaving 15 bases between. The DNA of the CDR3 is TGTGCCAGCAGTCCCAGTGGGGGTGGGGAGCAGTACTTC. Amino acids: CASSPSGGGEQYF.

Here the CDR3 DNA reads TGCAGCGTTGTTCGACAGGGAGCTGAGCAGTTCTTC. This translates into CSVVRQGAEQFF. The V gene is TRBV29-1, the J gene TRBJ2-1, with TRBD1 matching over 7 bases. There are 12 residues in the CDR3. In germline, CDR1 is SQVTM, CDR2 ANQGSEA. V was pared by 4 bases and J by 9 bases, with 6 bases of the junction left unmatched.

This clonotype has more than one count but fewer than ten. The V call is TRBV5-6, the J call TRBJ1-1, with D possibly being TRBD1 (6 bases). The CDR3 totals 14 residues. Germline V gives CDR1 SGHDT, CDR2 YYEEEE. Deletions cut 0 bases from V and 5 bases from J, with 11 bases between. The CDR3 is CASSLGPGVTEAFF. The DNA for the CDR3 is TGTGCCAGCAGCTTGGGGCCAGGGGTAACTGAAGCTTTCTTT.

This clonotype was recorded at least ten times. V is TRBV11-2 and J is TRBJ2-1; perhaps D is TRBD1 or TRBD2 (5 bases each). Between the trimmed V and J ends, which lost 5 bases and 10 bases, there was a span of 18 bases. The length of the CDR3 is 14 residues. CDR1 and CDR2 from the germline V gene are SGHAT and FQNNGV. The CDR3 here is CASSEGLQGNEQFF. CDR3 DNA sequence: TGTGCCAGCAGCGAGGGCCTCCAGGGCAACGAGCAGTTCTTC.